The entry below gives a single T cell receptor beta chain sequence along with its context. Its antigen is as yet unknown. The CDR3 runs 14 residues. V lost 7 bases, J lost 8 bases, and 17 bases lay in between. CDR1 MNHNS and CDR2 SASEGT come from the germline V gene. These data originate in a study of T cells in Graves' hyperthyroidism and ophthalmopathy. Study findings and constraints: Clonotypes that were expanded in thyroid above 0.001 mostly appeared in blood too.

Amplification of TCR beta CDR3 regions used RNA as the template. The study used the HTBI primer set for a first-round RT-PCR of the TCR CDR3. A single record per CDR3 protein comes from TCRdb applying MiXCR to the multiplex PCR reads. The sample holds approximately 430,000 distinct CDR3 sequences; roughly 14% are singletons and the top ten take approximately 13%. This receptor was identified in a man younger than 35 with Graves' ophthalmopathy. Source material: blood. This chain joins TRBV6-1 and TRBJ1-4; the D gene is possibly TRBD1 (5 bases). This CDR3 is CASTSGTRGEKLFF. In nucleotides, the CDR3 is TGTGCCAGCACTTCCGGGACCAGAGGGGAAAAACTGTTTTTT.